This is a list of T cell receptor beta chains from one sample in a study of blood T cell repertoires in COVID-19. Profiled with immunoSEQ multiplex PCR; TCRdb holds only in-frame clones, not every one. The data contain a few hundred thousand clones, around 90% of them singletons. Sequencing was performed on peripheral blood. Source of these receptors: a woman aged 40 to 50 with COVID-19, enrolled during active disease. The CDR3 runs from the conserved cysteine through the conserved F or W. Fields, in order: V gene, J gene, clone size, D gene, CDR3 DNA, CDR3 protein. D genes are given only for firm matches. Size tells how often a clone was seen (once, few, many) or the class of an expanded clone, and some rows leave it out.

TRBV28	TRBJ1-6	-	-	TGTGCCAGCAGTTTCAGGGGAAATTCACCCCTCCACTTT	CASSFRGNSPLHF
TRBV19	TRBJ1-2	-	-	TGTGCCAGTAGTATAGCGGGGGAGTATGGCTACACCTTC	CASSIAGEYGYTF
TRBV7-7	TRBJ2-2	-	-	TGTGCTAGCAGCCCGGGTCTTCCGAGCACCGGGGAGCTGTTTTTT	CASSPGLPSTGELFF
TRBV28	TRBJ2-5	-	TRBD1	TGTGCCAGCAGTGAACTGACAGGGACGGCGGAGACCCAGTACTTC	CASSELTGTAETQYF
TRBV7-9	TRBJ2-5	-	-	TGTGCCAGCAGCTCCAAAGAGACCCAGTACTTC	CASSSKETQYF
TRBV11-3	TRBJ2-5	-	-	TGTGCCAGCAGCTTCGGGACACAAGAGACCCAGTACTTC	CASSFGTQETQYF
TRBV20-1	TRBJ2-3	-	-	TGCAGTGCCAGTAACTTACAGTCATCGACCACAGATACGCAGTATTTT	CSASNLQSSTTDTQYF
TRBV7-2	TRBJ2-4	-	-	TGTGCCAGCAGCTTGGAGGGTAGGAGGGGCCAGAAAAACATTCAGTACTTC	CASSLEGRRGQKNIQYF
TRBV7-8	TRBJ1-1	-	-	TGTGCCAGCAGGCGACAAGGCGGAAACACTGAAGCTTTCTTT	CASRRQGGNTEAFF
TRBV6-1	TRBJ1-5	-	TRBD1	TGTGCCAGCACCGTAAGCAGGGGGCTCAATCAGCCCCAGCATTTT	CASTVSRGLNQPQHF
TRBV25-1	TRBJ2-7	-	TRBD1	TGTGCCAGCAGTGAGAGACAGGGATATACCTCCTACGAGCAGTACTTC	CASSERQGYTSYEQYF
TRBV28	TRBJ1-5	-	-	TGTGCCAGCAGCCTACGAGGGAGGGGATCGAGTGGCAATCAGCCCCAGCATTTT	CASSLRGRGSSGNQPQHF
TRBV5-1	TRBJ2-7	-	TRBD1	TGCGCCAGCAGCTTGGAGGGGGACAGGGGCTCCTACGAGCAGTACTTC	CASSLEGDRGSYEQYF
TRBV2	TRBJ2-3	-	TRBD1	TGTGCCAGCAGTCCAGACAGGGGGCCAGATACGCAGTATTTT	CASSPDRGPDTQYF
TRBV12-3/TRBV12-4	TRBJ2-7	-	-	TGTGCCAGCAGTTGGCAGGGCTACGAGCAGTACTTC	CASSWQGYEQYF
TRBV6-4	TRBJ2-2	-	TRBD1	TGTGCCAGCAGCGGGACAGACACCGGGGAGCTGTTTTTT	CASSGTDTGELFF
TRBV28	TRBJ2-7	-	-	TGTGCCAGCAGTTTAGCACAGCTCCCCTCCTACGAGCAGTACTTC	CASSLAQLPSYEQYF
TRBV28	TRBJ1-1	-	TRBD1	TGTGCCAGCAGTTGGGGGACAGGGGGACGAGGCACTGAAGCTTTCTTT	CASSWGTGGRGTEAFF
TRBV28	TRBJ2-7	-	-	TGTGCCAGCAGTTTGTCGGCGGTTAGCTCCTACGAGCAGTACTTC	CASSLSAVSSYEQYF
TRBV9	TRBJ2-1	once	-	TGTGCCAGCAGCCCCGTGGGGGGGGCGAATGAGCAGTTCTTC	CASSPVGGANEQFF
TRBV4-3	TRBJ2-7	-	-	TGCGCCAGCAGCCAAGATTTAACGGACGAGCAGTACTTC	CASSQDLTDEQYF
TRBV28	TRBJ1-2	-	TRBD1	TGTGCCAGCAGTTTACGCCGGGACAGGGTGATTGCTACCTATGGCTACACCTTC	CASSLRRDRVIATYGYTF
TRBV7-3	TRBJ2-2	-	-	TGTGCCAGCAGCTACTTGGCGGAACGTGACCGGAACACCGGGGAGCTGTTTTTT	CASSYLAERDRNTGELFF
TRBV27	TRBJ2-7	-	TRBD1	TGTGCCAGCAGTTTATCGGGACAGGGCAACGAGCAGTACTTC	CASSLSGQGNEQYF
TRBV14	TRBJ2-7	-	-	TGTGCCAGCAGCCCGAGTGAGGCAGCTCCCTACGAGCAGTACTTC	CASSPSEAAPYEQYF
TRBV7-2	TRBJ2-7	-	-	TGTGCCAGCAGCTTCTACTTCTCCGACTCGGAGCAGTACTTC	CASSFYFSDSEQYF
TRBV6-6	TRBJ1-1	-	TRBD1	TGTGCCAGCAGTCAGACAGGGACCTACACTGAAGCTTTCTTT	CASSQTGTYTEAFF
TRBV7-2	TRBJ1-6	-	-	TGTGCCAGCAGCTCCCTTGCCGGGGAGTATTCACCCCTCCACTTT	CASSSLAGEYSPLHF
TRBV7-3	TRBJ1-1	-	-	TGTGCCAGCAGCTTAGGGGCAGGGGATGAAGCTTTCTTT	CASSLGAGDEAFF